This T cell receptor beta chain is from a study of blood T cell repertoires in COVID-19. The CDR3 loop spans 18 amino acids. V shed 2 bases, J shed 2 bases, and the junction held 10 bases outside the gene matches. Germline V gene lookup returns CDR1 LGHDT and CDR2 YNNKEL (reference sequence). Clones were read by immunoSEQ multiplex PCR, and TCRdb kept only the in-frame ones, dropping some. The sample lists about 170,000 clones; around 80% were seen once. The V gene is TRBV3-1 (or the pseudogene TRBV3-2), the J gene TRBJ2-3, with 10 nucleotides matching TRBD2. Input material: peripheral blood. The clonotype was recovered from a woman aged 70 to 79 who had recovered from COVID-19. CDR3 amino acids: CASSQKLAGPPLTDTQYF. As DNA, the CDR3 is TGTGCCAGCAGCCAAAAACTAGCGGGGCCCCCCCTCACAGATACGCAGTATTTT.